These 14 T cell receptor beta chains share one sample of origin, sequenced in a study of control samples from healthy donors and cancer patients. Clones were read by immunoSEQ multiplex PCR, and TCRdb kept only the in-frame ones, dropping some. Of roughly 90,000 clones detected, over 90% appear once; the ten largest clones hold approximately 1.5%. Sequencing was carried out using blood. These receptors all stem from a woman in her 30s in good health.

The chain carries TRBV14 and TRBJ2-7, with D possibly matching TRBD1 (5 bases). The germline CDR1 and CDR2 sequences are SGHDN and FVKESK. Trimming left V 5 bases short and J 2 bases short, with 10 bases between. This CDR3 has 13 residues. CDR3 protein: CASSRGSTYEQYF. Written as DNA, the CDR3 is TGTGCCAGCAGCAGGGGATCCACCTACGAGCAGTACTTC. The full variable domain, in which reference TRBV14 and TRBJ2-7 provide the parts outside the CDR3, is EAGVTQFPSHSVIEKGQTVTLRCDPISGHDNLYWYRRVMGKEIKFLLHFVKESKQDESGMPNNRFLAERTGGTYSTLKVQPAELEDSGVYFCASSRGSTYEQYFGPGTRLTVT.

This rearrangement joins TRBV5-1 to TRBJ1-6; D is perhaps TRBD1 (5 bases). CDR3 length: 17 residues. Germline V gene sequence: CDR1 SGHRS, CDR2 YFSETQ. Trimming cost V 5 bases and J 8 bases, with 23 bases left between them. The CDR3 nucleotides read TGCGCCAGCAGGGGACCTCCGTTCGGGGGAGGCGATTCACCCCTCCACTTT. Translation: CASRGPPFGGGDSPLHF.

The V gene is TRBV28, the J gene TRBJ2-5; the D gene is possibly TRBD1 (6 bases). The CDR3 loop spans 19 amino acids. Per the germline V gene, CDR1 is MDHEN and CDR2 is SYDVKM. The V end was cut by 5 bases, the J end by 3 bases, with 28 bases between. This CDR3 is CASSRTTFRQALSEETQYF. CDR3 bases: TGTGCCAGCAGTAGGACGACATTCCGACAGGCCCTTTCGGAAGAGACCCAGTACTTC.

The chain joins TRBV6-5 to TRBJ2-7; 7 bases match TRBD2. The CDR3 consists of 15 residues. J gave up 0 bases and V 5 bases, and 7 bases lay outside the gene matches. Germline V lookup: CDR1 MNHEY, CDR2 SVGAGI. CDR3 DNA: TGTGCCAGCAGTAGTCTAGCGGTGATCTCCTACGAGCAGTACTTC. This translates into CASSSLAVISYEQYF.

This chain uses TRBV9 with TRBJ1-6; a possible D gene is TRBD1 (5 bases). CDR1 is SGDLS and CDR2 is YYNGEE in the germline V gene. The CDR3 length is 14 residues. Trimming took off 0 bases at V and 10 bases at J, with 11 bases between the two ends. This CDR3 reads CASSVEDIGSPLHF. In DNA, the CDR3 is TGTGCCAGCAGCGTAGAGGACATAGGCTCACCCCTCCACTTT.

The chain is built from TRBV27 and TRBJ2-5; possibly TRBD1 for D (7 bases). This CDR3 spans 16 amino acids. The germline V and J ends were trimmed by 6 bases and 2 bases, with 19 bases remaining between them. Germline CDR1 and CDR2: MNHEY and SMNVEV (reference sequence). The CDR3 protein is CASRRQGKGGQETQYF. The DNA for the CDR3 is TGTGCCAGCAGGCGACAGGGCAAAGGAGGGCAAGAGACCCAGTACTTC.

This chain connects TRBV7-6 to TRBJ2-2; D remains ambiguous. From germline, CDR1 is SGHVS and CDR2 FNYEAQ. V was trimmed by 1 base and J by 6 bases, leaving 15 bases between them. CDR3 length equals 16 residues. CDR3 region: CASSLDAYGSAGELFF. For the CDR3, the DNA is TGTGCCAGCAGCTTAGACGCATATGGGTCAGCCGGGGAGCTGTTTTTT.

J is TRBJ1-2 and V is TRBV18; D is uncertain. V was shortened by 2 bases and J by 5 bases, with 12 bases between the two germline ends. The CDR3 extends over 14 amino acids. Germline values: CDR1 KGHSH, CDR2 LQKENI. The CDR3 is CASSPKSLLYGYTF. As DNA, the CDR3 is TGTGCCAGCTCACCAAAGTCCCTCCTGTATGGCTACACCTTC.

The DNA for the CDR3 is TGCGCCAGCAGCCAGGGGGGCCTGGCAGGGGGCCTCATGCCCCAGCATTTT. Amino acid sequence: CASSQGGLAGGLMPQHF. This chain links TRBV4-1 with TRBJ1-5, with 8 nucleotides matching TRBD1. Germline V gene lookup returns CDR1 MGHRA and CDR2 YSYEKL. The CDR3 totals 17 residues. Unmatched junction bases numbered 16, after V lost 3 bases and J lost 9 bases.

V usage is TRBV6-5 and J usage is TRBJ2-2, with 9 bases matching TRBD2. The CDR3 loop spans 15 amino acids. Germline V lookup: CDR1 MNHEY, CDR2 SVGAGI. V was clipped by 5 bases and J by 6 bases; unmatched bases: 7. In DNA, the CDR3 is TGTGCCAGCAGTCGGAAGCGGGAGGTGGCCGGGGAGCTGTTTTTT. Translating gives CASSRKREVAGELFF.

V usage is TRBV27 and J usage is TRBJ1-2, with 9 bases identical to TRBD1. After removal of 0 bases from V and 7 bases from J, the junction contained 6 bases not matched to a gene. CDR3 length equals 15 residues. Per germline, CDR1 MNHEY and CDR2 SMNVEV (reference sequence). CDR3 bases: TGTGCCAGCAGTTTATCGGGCACAGGGGGCCTTGGCTACACCTTC. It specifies CASSLSGTGGLGYTF.

Written as DNA, the CDR3 is TGTGCCAGCAGTTGGTCCCATACCTCCGAGCAGTACTTC. It is translated as CASSWSHTSEQYF. This sequence joins TRBV27 and TRBJ2-7, with unresolved D. V lost 4 bases to trimming and J lost 6 bases, with 13 bases between them. Germline loops: CDR1 MNHEY, CDR2 SMNVEV (reference sequence). The CDR3 is 13 residues long.

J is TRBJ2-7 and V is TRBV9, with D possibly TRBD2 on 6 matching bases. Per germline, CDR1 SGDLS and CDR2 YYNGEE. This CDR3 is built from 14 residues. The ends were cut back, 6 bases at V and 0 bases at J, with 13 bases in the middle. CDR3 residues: CASTPGTHSYEQYF. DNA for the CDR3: TGTGCCAGCACCCCTGGGACTCACTCCTACGAGCAGTACTTC.

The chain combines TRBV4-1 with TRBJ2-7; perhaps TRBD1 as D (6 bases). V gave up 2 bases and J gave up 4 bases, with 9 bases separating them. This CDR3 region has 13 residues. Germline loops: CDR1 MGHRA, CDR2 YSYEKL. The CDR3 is CASSQQQGYEQYF. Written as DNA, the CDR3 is TGCGCCAGCAGCCAACAACAGGGTTACGAGCAGTACTTC.